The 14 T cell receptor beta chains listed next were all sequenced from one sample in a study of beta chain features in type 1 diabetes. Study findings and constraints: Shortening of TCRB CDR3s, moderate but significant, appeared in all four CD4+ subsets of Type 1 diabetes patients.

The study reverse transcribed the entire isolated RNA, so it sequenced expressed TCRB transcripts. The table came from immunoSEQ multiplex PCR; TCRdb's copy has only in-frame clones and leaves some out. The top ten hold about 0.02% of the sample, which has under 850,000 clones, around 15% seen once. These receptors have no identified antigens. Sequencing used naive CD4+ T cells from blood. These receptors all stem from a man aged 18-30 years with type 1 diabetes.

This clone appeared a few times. DNA of the CDR3: TGTGCCAGCAGCTTAGCGGGGGTGATCCAAGAGACCCAGTACTTC. It translates to CASSLAGVIQETQYF. J is TRBJ2-5 and V is TRBV7-6; the D gene could be TRBD1 or TRBD2 (5 bases each). V lost 0 bases and J 1 base, leaving 9 bases between the germline ends. Germline loops: CDR1 SGHVS, CDR2 FNYEAQ. This CDR3 is built from 15 residues. Drawing the rest from reference TRBV7-6 and TRBJ2-5, the complete variable domain is GAGVSQSPRYKVTKRGQDVALRCDPISGHVSLYWYRQALGQGPEFLTYFNYEAQQDKSGLPNDRFSAERPEGSISTLTIQRTEQRDSAMYRCASSLAGVIQETQYFGPGTRLLVL.

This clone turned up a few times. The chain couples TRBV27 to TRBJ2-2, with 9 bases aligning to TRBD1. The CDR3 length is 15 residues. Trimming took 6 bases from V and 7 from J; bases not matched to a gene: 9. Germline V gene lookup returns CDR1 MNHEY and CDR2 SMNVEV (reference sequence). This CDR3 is CASRINRGQGGELFF. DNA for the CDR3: TGTGCCAGCAGGATCAACAGGGGGCAGGGCGGGGAGCTGTTTTTT.

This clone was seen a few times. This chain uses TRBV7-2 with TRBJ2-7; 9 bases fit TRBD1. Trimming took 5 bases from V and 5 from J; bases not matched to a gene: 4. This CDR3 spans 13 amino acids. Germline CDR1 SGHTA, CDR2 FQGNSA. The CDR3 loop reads CASSRRTGDEQYF. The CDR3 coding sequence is TGTGCCAGCAGCCGCCGGACAGGGGACGAGCAGTACTTC.

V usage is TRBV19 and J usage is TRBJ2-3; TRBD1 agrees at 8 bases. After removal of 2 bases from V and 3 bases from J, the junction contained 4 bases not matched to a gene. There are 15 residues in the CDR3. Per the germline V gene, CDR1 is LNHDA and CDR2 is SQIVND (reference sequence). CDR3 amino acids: CASSISGQETDTQYF. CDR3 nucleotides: TGTGCCAGTAGTATATCGGGACAGGAAACAGATACGCAGTATTTT.

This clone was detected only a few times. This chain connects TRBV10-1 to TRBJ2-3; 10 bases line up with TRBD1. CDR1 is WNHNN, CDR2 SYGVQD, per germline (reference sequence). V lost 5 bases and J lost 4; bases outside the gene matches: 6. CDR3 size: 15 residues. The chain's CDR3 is CASSPGTGVADTQYF. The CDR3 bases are TGCGCCAGCAGTCCAGGGACAGGGGTTGCAGATACGCAGTATTTT.

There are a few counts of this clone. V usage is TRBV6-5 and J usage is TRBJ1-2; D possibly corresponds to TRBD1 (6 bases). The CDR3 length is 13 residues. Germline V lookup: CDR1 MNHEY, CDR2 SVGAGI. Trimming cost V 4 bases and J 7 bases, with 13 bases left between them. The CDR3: CASSSLQGAGYTF. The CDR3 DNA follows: TGTGCCAGCAGTTCCCTACAGGGTGCTGGCTACACCTTC.

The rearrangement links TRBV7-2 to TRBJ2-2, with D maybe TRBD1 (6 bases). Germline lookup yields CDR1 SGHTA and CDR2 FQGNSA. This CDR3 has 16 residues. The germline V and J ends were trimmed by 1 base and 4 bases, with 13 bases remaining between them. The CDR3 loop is CASSLDSGAGTGELFF. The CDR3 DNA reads TGTGCCAGCAGCTTAGATTCAGGGGCCGGCACCGGGGAGCTGTTTTTT.

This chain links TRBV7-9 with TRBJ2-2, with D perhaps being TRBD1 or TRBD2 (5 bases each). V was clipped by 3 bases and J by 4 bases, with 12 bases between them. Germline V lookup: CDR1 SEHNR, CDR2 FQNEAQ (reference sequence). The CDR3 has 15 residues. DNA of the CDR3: TGTGCCAGCAGCTTGGGGGAGTGGGGCACCGGGGAGCTGTTTTTT. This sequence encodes CASSLGEWGTGELFF. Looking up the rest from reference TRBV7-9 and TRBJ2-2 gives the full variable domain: DTGVSQNPRHKITKRGQNVTFRCDPISEHNRLYWYRQTLGQGPEFLTYFQNEAQLEKSRLLSDRFSAERPKGSFSTLEIQRTEQGDSAMYLCASSLGEWGTGELFFGEGSRLTVL.

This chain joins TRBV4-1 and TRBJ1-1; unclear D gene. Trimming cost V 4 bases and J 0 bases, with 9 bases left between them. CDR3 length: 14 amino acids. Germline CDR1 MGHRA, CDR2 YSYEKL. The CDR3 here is CASSRPEMNTEAFF. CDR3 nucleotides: TGCGCCAGCAGCCGACCCGAGATGAACACTGAAGCTTTCTTT.

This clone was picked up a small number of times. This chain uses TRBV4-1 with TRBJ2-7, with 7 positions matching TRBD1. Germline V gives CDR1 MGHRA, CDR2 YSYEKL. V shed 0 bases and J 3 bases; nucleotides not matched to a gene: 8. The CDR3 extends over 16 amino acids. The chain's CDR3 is CASSQDPTDRIYEQYF. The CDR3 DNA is TGCGCCAGCAGCCAAGACCCGACGGACAGGATCTACGAGCAGTACTTC.

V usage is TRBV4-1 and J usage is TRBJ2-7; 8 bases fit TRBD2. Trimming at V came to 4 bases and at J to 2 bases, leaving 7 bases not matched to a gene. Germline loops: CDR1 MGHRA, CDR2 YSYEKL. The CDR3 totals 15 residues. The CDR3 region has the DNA TGCGCCAGCAGCCGTTCACTAGCGGAGCCCTACGAGCAGTACTTC. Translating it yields CASSRSLAEPYEQYF.

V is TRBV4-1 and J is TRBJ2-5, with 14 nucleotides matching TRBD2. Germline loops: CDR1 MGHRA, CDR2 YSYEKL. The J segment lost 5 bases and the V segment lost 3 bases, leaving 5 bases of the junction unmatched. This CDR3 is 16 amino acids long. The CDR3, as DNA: TGCGCCAGCAGCCATGGGACTAGCGGGGGTTGGGAGACCCAGTACTTC. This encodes CASSHGTSGGWETQYF.

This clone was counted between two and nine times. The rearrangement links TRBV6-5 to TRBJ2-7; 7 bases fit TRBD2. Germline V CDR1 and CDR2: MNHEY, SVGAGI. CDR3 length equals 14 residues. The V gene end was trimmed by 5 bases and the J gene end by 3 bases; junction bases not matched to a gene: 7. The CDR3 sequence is CASSTATSRYEQYF. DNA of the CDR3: TGTGCCAGCAGTACGGCGACTAGCCGCTACGAGCAGTACTTC.

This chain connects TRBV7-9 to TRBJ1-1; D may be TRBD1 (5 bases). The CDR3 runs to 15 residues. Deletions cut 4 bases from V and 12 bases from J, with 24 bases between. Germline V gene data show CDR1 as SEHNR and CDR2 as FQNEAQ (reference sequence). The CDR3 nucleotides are TGTGCCAGCAGCTCGTTGCAGGGAACAAGCGGATTTCCTTTCTTT. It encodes CASSSLQGTSGFPFF.